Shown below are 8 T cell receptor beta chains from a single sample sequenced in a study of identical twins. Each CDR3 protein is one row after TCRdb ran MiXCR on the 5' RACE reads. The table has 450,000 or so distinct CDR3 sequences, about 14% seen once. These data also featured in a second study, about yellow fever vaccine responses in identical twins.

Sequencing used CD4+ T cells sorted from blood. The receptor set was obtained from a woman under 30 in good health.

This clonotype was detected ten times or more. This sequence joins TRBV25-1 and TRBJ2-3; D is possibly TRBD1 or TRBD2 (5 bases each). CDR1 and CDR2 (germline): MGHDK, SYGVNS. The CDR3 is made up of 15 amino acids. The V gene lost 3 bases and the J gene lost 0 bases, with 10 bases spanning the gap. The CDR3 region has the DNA TGTGCCAGCAGTGATACAGGCGGGAGCACAGATACGCAGTATTTT. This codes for CASSDTGGSTDTQYF. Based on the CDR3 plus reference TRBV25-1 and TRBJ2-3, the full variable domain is EADIYQTPRYLVIGTGKKITLECSQTMGHDKMYWYQQDPGMELHLIHYSYGVNSTEKGDLSSESTVSRIRTEHFPLTLESARPSHTSQYLCASSDTGGSTDTQYFGPGTRLTVL.

CDR3 protein: CASARGFSNQPQHF. Written as DNA, the CDR3 is TGTGCCAGCGCCCGGGGATTTAGCAATCAGCCCCAGCATTTT. This sequence joins TRBV6-1 and TRBJ1-5; D is ambiguous. Germline V lookup: CDR1 MNHNS, CDR2 SASEGT. This CDR3 contains 14 residues. V was clipped by 8 bases and J by 0 bases, with 11 bases between them.

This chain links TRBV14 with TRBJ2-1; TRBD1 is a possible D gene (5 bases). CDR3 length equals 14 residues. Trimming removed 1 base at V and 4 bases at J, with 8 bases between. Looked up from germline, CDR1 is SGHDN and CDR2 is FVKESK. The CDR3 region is CASSQVGAYNEQFF. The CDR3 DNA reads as TGTGCCAGCAGCCAAGTAGGGGCATACAATGAGCAGTTCTTC.

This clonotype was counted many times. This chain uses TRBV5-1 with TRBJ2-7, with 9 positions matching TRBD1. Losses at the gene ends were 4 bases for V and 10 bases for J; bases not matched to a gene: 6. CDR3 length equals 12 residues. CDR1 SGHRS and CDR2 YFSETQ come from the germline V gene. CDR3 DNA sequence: TGCGCCAGCAGCGGCGGACAGGGGTTTCAGTACTTC. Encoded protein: CASSGGQGFQYF. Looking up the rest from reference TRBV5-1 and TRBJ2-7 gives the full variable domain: KAGVTQTPRYLIKTRGQQVTLSCSPISGHRSVSWYQQTPGQGLQFLFEYFSETQRNKGNFPGRFSGRQFSNSRSEMNVSTLELGDSALYLCASSGGQGFQYFGPGTRLTVT.

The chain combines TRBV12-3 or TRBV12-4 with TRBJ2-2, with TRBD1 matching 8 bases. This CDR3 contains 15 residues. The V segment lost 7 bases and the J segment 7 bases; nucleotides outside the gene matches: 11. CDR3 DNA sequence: TGTGCCAGCAACCCTCGGACAGGGTTTGGCGGGGAGCTGTTTTTT. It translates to CASNPRTGFGGELFF.

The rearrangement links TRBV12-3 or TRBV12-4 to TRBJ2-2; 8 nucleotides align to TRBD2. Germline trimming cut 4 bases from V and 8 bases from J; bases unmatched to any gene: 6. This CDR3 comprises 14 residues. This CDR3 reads CASSSRTSSGELFF. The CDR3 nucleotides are TGTGCCAGCAGTTCCCGGACTAGCTCGGGGGAGCTGTTTTTT.

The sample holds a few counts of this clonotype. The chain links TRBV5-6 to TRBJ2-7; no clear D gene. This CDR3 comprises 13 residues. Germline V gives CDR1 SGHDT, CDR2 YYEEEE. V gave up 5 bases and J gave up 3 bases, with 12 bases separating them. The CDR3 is CASSSPLVYEQYF. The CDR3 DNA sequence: TGTGCCAGCAGTTCCCCCCTAGTCTACGAGCAGTACTTC.

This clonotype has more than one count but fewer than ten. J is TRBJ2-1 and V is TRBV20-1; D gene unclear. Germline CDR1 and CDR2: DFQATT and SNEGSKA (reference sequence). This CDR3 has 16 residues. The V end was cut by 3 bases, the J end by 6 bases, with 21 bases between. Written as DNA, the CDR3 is TGCAGTGCTAGGAGTCGACGTCCGACTCGTCCCAATGAGCAGTTCTTC. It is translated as CSARSRRPTRPNEQFF.